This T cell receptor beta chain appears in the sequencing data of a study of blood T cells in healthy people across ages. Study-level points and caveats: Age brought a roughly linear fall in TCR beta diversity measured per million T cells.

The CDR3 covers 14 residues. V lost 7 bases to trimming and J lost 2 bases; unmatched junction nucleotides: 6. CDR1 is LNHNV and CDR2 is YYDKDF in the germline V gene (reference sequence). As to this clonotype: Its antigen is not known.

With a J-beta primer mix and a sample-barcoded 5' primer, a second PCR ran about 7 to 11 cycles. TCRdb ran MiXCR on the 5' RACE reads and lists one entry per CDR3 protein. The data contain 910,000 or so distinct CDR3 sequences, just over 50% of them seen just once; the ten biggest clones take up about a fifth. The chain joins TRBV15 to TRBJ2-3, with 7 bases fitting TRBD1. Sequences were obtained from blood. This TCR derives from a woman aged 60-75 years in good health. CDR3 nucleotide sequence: TGTGCCACCAAGCAACAGGGGACCACAGATACGCAGTATTTT. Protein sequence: CATKQQGTTDTQYF.